The rows below give T cell receptor beta chains drawn from one sample of a study of blood T cell repertoires in COVID-19. Assay: immunoSEQ multiplex PCR; the TCRdb copy retains only in-frame clones and omits some. The sample shows roughly 250,000 clones, roughly 87% of them seen only once. Sequencing input: PBMCs or T cells enriched from blood (not recorded which). The source of these receptors is a woman in her twenties or thirties with acute COVID-19. Each CDR3 is given with its conserved first and last residue. A D gene is named only where the DNA matches it firmly. Where a row states a size, it is once, few, many or the class of an expanded clone; other rows omit it.

>TRBV4-3|TRBJ2-7|NA|NA
TGCGCCAGCAGCCAATCCTTGGAGAGATCCTACGAGCAGTACTTC
CASSQSLERSYEQYF
>TRBV3-1/TRBV3-2|TRBJ2-7|NA|NA
TGTGCCAGCAGCCAACGACTAAACGTGATCTCCTACGAGCAGTACTTC
CASSQRLNVISYEQYF
>TRBV6-5|TRBJ2-7|NA|few
TGTGCCAGCAGCCAAGGACAGACCTACGAGCAGTACTTC
CASSQGQTYEQYF
>TRBV28|TRBJ1-2|TRBD1|NA
TGTGCCAGCAGTCCACAAGACAGGGGGCCACGTGGCTACACCTTC
CASSPQDRGPRGYTF
>TRBV10-1|TRBJ1-5|TRBD1|NA
TGCGCCAGCAATCAGACAACGGGACAGGGAGACCAGCCCCAGCATTTT
CASNQTTGQGDQPQHF
>TRBV6-1|TRBJ2-1|TRBD2|NA
TGTGCCAGCAGTGGACTAGCCGTGAATAGTTTTATCCGCAATGAGCAGTTCTTC
CASSGLAVNSFIRNEQFF
>TRBV7-9|TRBJ2-1|NA|NA
TGTGCCAGCAGCTCACCGGGGGGCAGCTACAATGAGCAGTTCTTC
CASSSPGGSYNEQFF
>TRBV7-2|TRBJ2-7|NA|NA
TGTGCCAGCAGCTTTTCGGCCTACGAGCAGTACTTC
CASSFSAYEQYF
>TRBV5-1|TRBJ1-6|NA|NA
TGCGCCAGCAGCTTGGTAGGAGCCGAAAGTTCACCCCTCCACTTT
CASSLVGAESSPLHF
>TRBV7-3|TRBJ1-2|TRBD1|few
TGTGCCAGCAGCCCCCGGGACAGAGGCGATGGCTACACCTTC
CASSPRDRGDGYTF
>TRBV20-1|TRBJ1-6|NA|NA
TGCAGTGCTAGTCCCGGGGTAAGGAATTCACCCCTCCACTTT
CSASPGVRNSPLHF
>TRBV5-1|TRBJ2-5|TRBD2|NA
TGCGCCAGCAGCTTGGGAACTAGCGGGAGGTATCAAGAGACCCAGTACTTC
CASSLGTSGRYQETQYF
>TRBV5-1|TRBJ1-4|NA|NA
TGCGCCAGCAGCTTGGGTTACAGCCAACTAGGTGAAAAACTGTTTTTT
CASSLGYSQLGEKLFF
>TRBV5-6|TRBJ1-2|NA|NA
TGTGCCAGCAGCTTTTCCTTCTATGGCTACACCTTC
CASSFSFYGYTF
>TRBV19|TRBJ2-1|TRBD2|NA
TGTGCCAGTAGTATAGGCGGGAGGCCATTCAATGAGCAGTTCTTC
CASSIGGRPFNEQFF
>TRBV7-2|TRBJ2-7|NA|NA
TGTGCCAGCAGCTTACCCACAGGGGAGCAGTACTTC
CASSLPTGEQYF
>TRBV7-2|TRBJ2-1|NA|NA
TGTGCCAGCAGCTTACTTGCAGGGTCCTACAATGAGCAGTTCTTC
CASSLLAGSYNEQFF
>TRBV5-1|TRBJ2-7|TRBD2|NA
TGCGCCAGCAGCCCTACTAGCGGCTTGTCCTACGAGCAGTACTTC
CASSPTSGLSYEQYF
>TRBV9|TRBJ2-1|TRBD2|NA
TGTGCCAGCAGCGGCCCTCGCGGGGGGAGCTCCTACAATGAGCAGTTCTTC
CASSGPRGGSSYNEQFF
>TRBV6-5|TRBJ2-6|NA|NA
TGTGCCTTCACCACTGATGGGGCCAACGTCCTGACTTTC
CAFTTDGANVLTF
>TRBV5-4|TRBJ1-2|TRBD1|NA
TGTGCCAGCAGATTTGGGGGGACAGGGGGCGCGGATGGCTACACCTTC
CASRFGGTGGADGYTF
>TRBV4-3|TRBJ2-1|NA|NA
TGCGCCAGCAGCCGAGAGGTGCGGCGGAGGTACAATGAGCAGTTCTTC
CASSREVRRRYNEQFF
>TRBV7-6|TRBJ2-7|NA|NA
TGTGCCAGCAGCATCCTACAGGGTTCTGGCGAGCAGTACTTC
CASSILQGSGEQYF
>TRBV5-1|TRBJ1-4|NA|NA
TGCGCCAGCAGCTTGGCCCCAGGGACACCAAATGAAAAACTGTTTTTT
CASSLAPGTPNEKLFF
>TRBV10-2|TRBJ2-1|TRBD2|NA
TGCGCCAGCAGGGCCGGACTAGCGGGGCTCCCGCGAGGCTACAATGAGCAGTTCTTC
CASRAGLAGLPRGYNEQFF
>TRBV6-5|TRBJ2-3|NA|few
TGTGCCATAAAGTGGGACTCCACAGATACGCAGTATTTT
CAIKWDSTDTQYF
>TRBV12-5|TRBJ2-7|NA|NA
TGTGCTAATGGTTTTGGCCAGGTACACGAGCAGTACTTC
CANGFGQVHEQYF
>TRBV10-3|TRBJ2-5|TRBD2|NA
TGTGCCATCAGTGATCCCAGGACTAGCGGGGAGACCCAGTACTTC
CAISDPRTSGETQYF
>TRBV2|TRBJ2-2|NA|NA
TGTGCCAGCAGTGCAGGGGTAGGGACAAACACCGGGGAGCTGTTTTTT
CASSAGVGTNTGELFF
>TRBV28|TRBJ1-5|TRBD1|NA
TGTGCCAGCAGTTTAGGGACAGGGTCAATACGGAATCAGCCCCAGCATTTT
CASSLGTGSIRNQPQHF
>TRBV30|TRBJ2-7|NA|NA
TGTGCCTGGAGTCCGACTGAGGGACTTTCCTACGAGCAGTACTTC
CAWSPTEGLSYEQYF
>TRBV4-1|TRBJ1-4|NA|NA
TGCGCCAGCAGCCAACAGACAGGAACCCCAACTAATGAAAAACTGTTTTTT
CASSQQTGTPTNEKLFF
>TRBV5-1|TRBJ2-2|TRBD1|NA
TGCGCCAGCAGCTTGGCTGTACAGGGGGCTCACACCGGGGAGCTGTTTTTT
CASSLAVQGAHTGELFF
>TRBV4-3|TRBJ2-1|TRBD1|NA
TGCGCCAGCAGCCAAGATTCGTCCGCGACAGGGCTGCTTGACAATGAGCAGTTCTTC
CASSQDSSATGLLDNEQFF
>TRBV4-1|TRBJ2-7|NA|NA
TGCGCCAGCAGCCAAGAAGGAGGGACCGCCTACGAGCAGTACTTC
CASSQEGGTAYEQYF
>TRBV29-1|TRBJ2-5|NA|NA
TGCAGCGTTGAACCCCGGGGGGCTAGTAAGACCCAGTACTTC
CSVEPRGASKTQYF
>TRBV28|TRBJ1-2|TRBD1|NA
TGTGCCACGGACAGGGGGTATGGCTACACCTTC
CATDRGYGYTF
>TRBV10-2|TRBJ1-2|TRBD1|NA
TGCGCCAGCAGTGAGAGGAGGGGGCTTAGCTACACCTTC
CASSERRGLSYTF
>TRBV5-6|TRBJ2-3|NA|NA
TGTGCCAGCAGCTTCCGACACTTCAGCACAGATACGCAGTATTTT
CASSFRHFSTDTQYF
>TRBV5-1|TRBJ1-2|TRBD1|NA
TGCGCCAGCAGCTCGTTCGGACAGGAGGCCGGGGGCTACACCTTC
CASSSFGQEAGGYTF
>TRBV6-5|TRBJ2-6|NA|NA
TGTGCCAGCAGCCAGCTTGGGGGGCGGGGGATCGTCCTGACTTTC
CASSQLGGRGIVLTF
>TRBV5-1|TRBJ1-1|NA|NA
TGCGCCAGCAGCTTCAGTTCGGGGGTGAACACTGAAGCTTTCTTT
CASSFSSGVNTEAFF
>TRBV11-2|TRBJ2-1|TRBD2|NA
TGTGCCAGCAGCGCTAGCGGGAACCGGAATGAGCAGTTCTTC
CASSASGNRNEQFF
>TRBV6-1|TRBJ1-1|NA|once
TGTGCCAGCAGTGAACTCCCGCGGGGGGCTAACACTGAAGCTTTCTTT
CASSELPRGANTEAFF
>TRBV15|TRBJ1-6|NA|NA
TGTGCCACCAGCGGATCCCACGGAGGAGGGTCACCCCTCCACTTT
CATSGSHGGGSPLHF
>TRBV15|TRBJ1-2|NA|once
TGTGCCACCAGCAGAGACCGCCAGGGTAACTATGGCTACACCTTC
CATSRDRQGNYGYTF
>TRBV5-4|TRBJ1-1|NA|NA
TGTGCCAGCAGCTTGGCCTTAGCAGGGGTCACTGAAGCTTTCTTT
CASSLALAGVTEAFF
>TRBV20-1|TRBJ1-3|NA|NA
TGCAGTGCTAGTGCCGGGGGGGCTGGAAACACCATATATTTT
CSASAGGAGNTIYF